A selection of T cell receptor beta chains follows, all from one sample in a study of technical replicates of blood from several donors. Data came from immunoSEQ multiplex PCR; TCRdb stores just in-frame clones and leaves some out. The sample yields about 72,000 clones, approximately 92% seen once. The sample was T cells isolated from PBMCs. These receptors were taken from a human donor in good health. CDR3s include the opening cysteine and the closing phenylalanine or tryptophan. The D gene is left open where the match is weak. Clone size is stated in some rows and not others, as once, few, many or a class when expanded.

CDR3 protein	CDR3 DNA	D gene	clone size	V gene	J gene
CAWSGGTGLGYTF	TGTGCCTGGAGTGGGGGAACAGGGCTTGGCTACACCTTC	NA	NA	TRBV30	TRBJ1-2
CASSFSGSSIIQYF	TGTGCCAGCAGCTTCAGCGGGAGCTCGATCATTCAGTACTTC	TRBD2	NA	TRBV5-6	TRBJ2-4
CASSPRQGAINTEAFF	TGCGCCAGCAGCCCGAGACAGGGGGCTATAAACACTGAAGCTTTCTTT	TRBD1	NA	TRBV4-1	TRBJ1-1
CASSPQGDRFNQPQHF	TGTGCCAGTAGTCCCCAAGGAGACAGGTTCAATCAGCCCCAGCATTTT	NA	NA	TRBV19	TRBJ1-5
CATDSNTEAFF	TGTGCCACCGACAGCAACACTGAAGCTTTCTTT	NA	NA	TRBV2	TRBJ1-1
CASSYSSNQPQHF	TGTGCCAGCTCGTACAGTAGCAATCAGCCCCAGCATTTT	NA	NA	TRBV6-1	TRBJ1-5
CASSQGQINEQFF	TGTGCCAGCAGTCAGGGACAGATCAATGAGCAGTTCTTC	TRBD1	once	TRBV2	TRBJ2-1
CASSARQVYNEQFF	TGTGCCAGCAGCGCTAGACAGGTATACAATGAGCAGTTCTTC	NA	NA	TRBV9	TRBJ2-1
CASSFGVSYEQYF	TGTGCCAGCAGCTTCGGGGTCTCCTACGAGCAGTACTTC	NA	NA	TRBV9	TRBJ2-7
CASSLNAEGKWNEQYF	TGTGCCAGCAGCTTAAATGCGGAGGGCAAGTGGAACGAGCAGTACTTC	NA	once	TRBV7-6	TRBJ2-7
CASSLESVAEYNEQFF	TGTGCCAGCAGCTTAGAGTCGGTAGCGGAATACAATGAGCAGTTCTTC	NA	NA	TRBV11-3	TRBJ2-1
CASSVGEPGGTEAFF	TGTGCCAGCAGCGTAGGAGAGCCAGGGGGCACTGAAGCTTTCTTT	TRBD1	NA	TRBV9	TRBJ1-1
CASSRAHPILSSYNEQFF	TGCGCCAGCAGCCGCGCTCACCCTATTTTATCCTCCTACAATGAGCAGTTCTTC	NA	NA	TRBV4-1	TRBJ2-1
CASSLVGTSGAYEQYF	TGTGCCAGCAGCTTAGTAGGGACTAGCGGGGCCTACGAGCAGTACTTC	TRBD2	once	TRBV7-9	TRBJ2-7
CAWSSGGEQYF	TGTGCCTGGAGTTCGGGGGGCGAGCAGTACTTC	TRBD2	NA	TRBV30	TRBJ2-7
CASSLGQPYEQYF	TGTGCCAGCAGCCTCGGACAGCCCTACGAGCAGTACTTC	NA	NA	TRBV11-2	TRBJ2-7
CASSLNRIGLPAYEQYF	TGTGCCAGCAGTTTAAACAGGATAGGGTTGCCCGCCTACGAGCAGTACTTC	NA	NA	TRBV27	TRBJ2-7
CASSQGADQPQHF	TGTGCCAGTAGTCAGGGGGCGGATCAGCCCCAGCATTTT	TRBD1	NA	TRBV19	TRBJ1-5
CASSQGRLAIGEQFF	TGCGCCAGCAGCCAAGGTCGCCTAGCGATCGGTGAGCAGTTCTTC	NA	once	TRBV4-3	TRBJ2-1
CASSYTGAGADTQYF	TGTGCCAGCAGTTACACAGGGGCAGGGGCAGATACGCAGTATTTT	TRBD1	NA	TRBV6-5	TRBJ2-3
CASSPGTVLNNEQFF	TGTGCCAGCAGCCCCGGGACAGTACTAAACAATGAGCAGTTCTTC	TRBD1	NA	TRBV13	TRBJ2-1
CASSQELGRDQPQHF	TGCGCCAGCAGCCAAGAGCTAGGGCGGGATCAGCCCCAGCATTTT	NA	NA	TRBV4-1	TRBJ1-5
CAWRGAGGTDTQYF	TGTGCCTGGAGAGGAGCGGGAGGGACAGATACGCAGTATTTT	TRBD2	NA	TRBV30	TRBJ2-3
CATSREWAGASYEQYF	TGTGCCACCAGCAGAGAATGGGCGGGAGCAAGCTACGAGCAGTACTTC	TRBD2	few	TRBV15	TRBJ2-7
CASSVTTGGPVEQYF	TGCGCCAGCAGCGTAACGACAGGGGGCCCCGTCGAGCAGTACTTC	TRBD1	NA	TRBV4-1	TRBJ2-7
CASSLELAYGELFF	TGCGCCAGCAGCTTGGAGCTCGCATACGGGGAGCTGTTTTTT	NA	NA	TRBV5-1	TRBJ2-2
CASKLKVANTEAFF	TGTGCCAGCAAGTTAAAGGTAGCCAACACTGAAGCTTTCTTT	NA	NA	TRBV2	TRBJ1-1
CASTKTGYSEETQYF	TGTGCCAGCACCAAGACAGGGTATAGCGAAGAGACCCAGTACTTC	TRBD1	NA	TRBV28	TRBJ2-5
CASSDEGGPASGRRETQYF	TGTGCCAGCAGTGATGAGGGGGGCCCTGCTAGCGGGAGAAGGGAGACCCAGTACTTC	TRBD2	NA	TRBV2	TRBJ2-5
CASLTGPNRYTEAFF	TGTGCCAGCTTGACAGGACCGAATAGGTACACTGAAGCTTTCTTT	NA	NA	TRBV28	TRBJ1-1
CASRRLQGPGNTIYF	TGTGCCAGCAGGAGGTTACAGGGCCCCGGAAACACCATATATTTT	NA	NA	TRBV2	TRBJ1-3
CASSVLAFF	TGTGCCAGCAGTGTATTAGCTTTCTTT	NA	NA	TRBV2	TRBJ1-1
CASSLYGISTSEQYF	TGTGCCAGCAGTTTATACGGGATTTCGACGAGCGAGCAGTACTTC	NA	NA	TRBV27	TRBJ2-7
CASGSGTELYEQYF	TGTGCCAGCGGATCCGGGACAGAACTATACGAGCAGTACTTC	TRBD1	NA	TRBV7-9	TRBJ2-7
CASSVQGLGTEAFF	TGCGCCAGCAGCGTACAGGGGTTAGGGACTGAAGCTTTCTTT	TRBD1	NA	TRBV5-1	TRBJ1-1
CASSLQGSGYTF	TGTGCCAGCAGCTTGCAGGGTTCTGGCTACACCTTC	NA	NA	TRBV11-3	TRBJ1-2
CASSPKQGAVGGYTF	TGTGCCAGCAGTCCCAAGCAGGGGGCGGTTGGCGGCTACACCTTC	TRBD1	NA	TRBV6-1	TRBJ1-2
CASSADRGHYEQYF	TGTGCCAGTAGCGCCGACAGGGGGCACTACGAGCAGTACTTC	TRBD1	NA	TRBV19	TRBJ2-7
CASSYAGTGQPQHF	TGTGCCAGCAGTTATGCAGGGACAGGACAGCCCCAGCATTTT	TRBD1	NA	TRBV28	TRBJ1-5
CASRDSANYGYTF	TGTGCCAGCAGAGACAGCGCTAACTATGGCTACACCTTC	NA	NA	TRBV27	TRBJ1-2
CSGGQGGNQPQHF	TGCAGCGGCGGACAGGGTGGCAATCAGCCCCAGCATTTT	TRBD1	NA	TRBV29-1	TRBJ1-5
CASSREEKRSYEQYF	TGTGCCAGCAGCAGAGAGGAGAAACGGTCCTACGAGCAGTACTTC	NA	NA	TRBV5-4	TRBJ2-7
CASSLLAGGPQETQYF	TGCGCCAGCAGCTTACTAGCGGGAGGGCCTCAAGAGACCCAGTACTTC	TRBD2	NA	TRBV5-1	TRBJ2-5
CASSVGGGSTDTQYF	TGTGCCAGCAGCGTCGGCGGTGGTAGCACAGATACGCAGTATTTT	NA	NA	TRBV9	TRBJ2-3
CASSIWASQETQYF	TGTGCCAGTAGTATTTGGGCAAGTCAAGAGACCCAGTACTTC	NA	NA	TRBV19	TRBJ2-5
CASLDEGLAGSGGELFF	TGTGCCAGCCTTGATGAAGGACTAGCGGGATCTGGGGGGGAGCTGTTTTTT	TRBD2	NA	TRBV19	TRBJ2-2
CASSIGSQGIMNTEAFF	TGCGCCAGCAGCATTGGATCGCAGGGAATCATGAACACTGAAGCTTTCTTT	NA	NA	TRBV5-1	TRBJ1-1
CASSSGQGINGYTF	TGTGCCAGCAGCTCGGGACAGGGGATCAATGGCTACACCTTC	TRBD1	NA	TRBV7-3	TRBJ1-2
CASPDRKSFQETQYF	TGTGCCAGCCCAGACAGGAAGAGTTTCCAAGAGACCCAGTACTTC	NA	NA	TRBV21-1	TRBJ2-5
CASSIRTGAGTDTQYF	TGTGCCAGTAGTATTCGGACAGGGGCAGGCACAGATACGCAGTATTTT	TRBD1	once	TRBV19	TRBJ2-3
CASSLDPSGVNEQYF	TGTGCCAGCAGCTTAGATCCTAGCGGGGTCAACGAGCAGTACTTC	TRBD2	NA	TRBV11-2	TRBJ2-7
CASSLLLEDTEAFF	TGTGCCAGCAGTTTACTGTTGGAGGACACTGAAGCTTTCTTT	NA	NA	TRBV28	TRBJ1-1
CASSELQGARETQYF	TGTGCCAGCAGCGAGCTACAGGGGGCGCGAGAGACCCAGTACTTC	TRBD1	NA	TRBV9	TRBJ2-5